This passage covers 14 T cell receptor beta chains from one sample sequenced in a study of CD8 T cells in Susac syndrome. Reverse transcription used roughly 0.45 to 1 ug RNA and random hexamers. One entry per CDR3 protein, called by TCRdb with MiXCR from the immunoSEQ multiplex PCR reads. The sample has approximately 170,000 distinct CDR3 sequences; about 91% are singletons. Sequencing used CD4+ T cells from PBMCs. The receptors here all came from a human donor in good health.

The chain links TRBV12-3 or TRBV12-4 to TRBJ2-2, with a weak D call TRBD1 (6 bases). This CDR3 region has 13 residues. Trimming took 7 bases from V and 5 from J, leaving 11 bases between them. This CDR3 reads CASKSQGTGELFF. CDR3 nucleotide sequence: TGTGCCAGCAAGAGCCAGGGGACCGGGGAGCTGTTTTTT.

This chain joins TRBV20-1 and TRBJ1-6; no definite D call. This CDR3 spans 16 amino acids. The germline V and J ends were trimmed by 0 bases and 0 bases, with 9 bases remaining between them. The V gene's germline CDR1 is DFQATT and CDR2 SNEGSKA (reference sequence). CDR3 DNA sequence: TGCAGTGCTAGAGATTCCTCGACCTCCTATAATTCACCCCTCCACTTT. Its protein is CSARDSSTSYNSPLHF.

This chain connects TRBV5-1 to TRBJ2-5, with unresolved D. The CDR3 loop spans 14 amino acids. CDR1 is SGHRS and CDR2 is YFSETQ in the germline V gene. Trimming took 0 bases from V and 4 from J, leaving 10 bases between them. The CDR3 DNA sequence: TGCGCCAGCAGCTTGGAGCCGGGTCTAGAGACCCAGTACTTC. It specifies CASSLEPGLETQYF.

The DNA of the CDR3 is TGCAGTGCTAGGACACCGAGGGGCTCCTACGAGCAGTACTTC. This encodes CSARTPRGSYEQYF. J is TRBJ2-7 and V is TRBV20-1; D assignment may be TRBD1 or TRBD2 (5 bases each). The CDR3 consists of 14 residues. V lost 3 bases, J lost 0 bases, and 12 bases lay in between. Looked up from germline, CDR1 is DFQATT and CDR2 is SNEGSKA (reference sequence).

This chain joins TRBV20-1 and TRBJ2-3, with D possibly TRBD2 on 6 matching bases. The CDR3 totals 15 residues. Looked up from germline, CDR1 is DFQATT and CDR2 is SNEGSKA (reference sequence). V dropped 3 bases and J dropped 0 bases, with 13 bases sitting between them. The CDR3 DNA is TGCAGTGCTAGCCGGGCGGGACCTAGCACAGATACGCAGTATTTT. Translating it yields CSASRAGPSTDTQYF.

The chain carries TRBV9 and TRBJ2-2; possible D gene TRBD1, 6 bases. The CDR3 is made up of 16 amino acids. Deletions cut 4 bases from V and 2 bases from J, with 15 bases between. CDR1 and CDR2 (germline): SGDLS, YYNGEE. CDR3 protein: CASSPPGRGNTGELFF. CDR3 in DNA: TGTGCCAGCAGCCCCCCGGGCAGGGGAAACACCGGGGAGCTGTTTTTT.

The count of this clonotype is one. The V gene is TRBV4-3, the J gene TRBJ2-7, with TRBD1 matching 7 bases. CDR3 size: 15 residues. From germline, CDR1 is LGHNA and CDR2 YSLEER. With V trimmed by 2 bases and J by 5 bases, 9 bases remained unmatched. The CDR3 sequence is CASSQRGLSGDEQYF. The CDR3 nucleotides are TGCGCCAGCAGCCAAAGGGGGCTTAGTGGAGACGAGCAGTACTTC.

The chain recombines TRBV25-1 with TRBJ2-7, with D unclear. CDR3 length: 11 amino acids. The V end lost 6 bases, the J end lost 4 bases, and 7 bases lay between the germline ends. The germline V gene has CDR1 MGHDK and CDR2 SYGVNS. The CDR3 region has the DNA TGTGCCAGCAGGTCAAATTACGAGCAGTACTTC. Its translation: CASRSNYEQYF.

The J gene is TRBJ2-2, the V gene TRBV18; D call uncertain. The germline CDR1 and CDR2 sequences are KGHSH and LQKENI. The CDR3 sequence is 13 residues long. The germline V and J ends were trimmed by 1 base and 5 bases, with 5 bases remaining between them. The chain's CDR3 is CASSPRGTGELFF. The CDR3 DNA follows: TGTGCCAGCTCACCACGAGGAACCGGGGAGCTGTTTTTT.

This clonotype has only a few counts. The genes are TRBV6-1 and TRBJ2-3; D call uncertain. The length of the CDR3 is 13 residues. CDR1 MNHNS and CDR2 SASEGT come from the germline V gene. V was trimmed by 3 bases and J by 3 bases, leaving 7 bases between them. The CDR3 protein is CASSDSRTDTQYF. The CDR3 DNA reads TGTGCCAGCAGTGATAGCAGGACAGATACGCAGTATTTT.

The chain has TRBV7-6 and TRBJ2-7; TRBD2 is a possible D gene (6 bases). There are 15 residues in the CDR3. With 3 bases removed from V and 4 bases from J, the gap between germline ends came to 16 bases. Germline assignment: CDR1 SGHVS and CDR2 FNYEAQ. CDR3 nucleotides: TGTGCCAGCAGCTTGGGCGTCGGGCGGGATTACGAGCAGTACTTC. It specifies CASSLGVGRDYEQYF.

V is TRBV29-1 and J is TRBJ1-2, with D possibly being TRBD1 (5 bases). The CDR3 contains 12 residues. V was shortened by 6 bases and J by 2 bases, with 10 bases between the two germline ends. The V gene's germline CDR1 is SQVTM and CDR2 ANQGSEA. CDR3 residues: CSVVKGNYGYTF. For the CDR3, the DNA is TGCAGCGTGGTAAAGGGGAACTATGGCTACACCTTC.

This sequence joins TRBV5-4 and TRBJ2-5; perhaps D is TRBD1 or TRBD2 (5 bases each). Germline V gives CDR1 SGHNT, CDR2 YYREEE (reference sequence). CDR3 length: 15 residues. V was clipped by 5 bases and J by 4 bases, with 18 bases between them. The CDR3 nucleotides are TGTGCCAGCAGACGGGACCTGGGGATTTTAGAGACCCAGTACTTC. It specifies CASRRDLGILETQYF.

The rearrangement links TRBV20-1 to TRBJ2-1, with 8 positions matching TRBD2. The CDR3 runs to 14 residues. V gave up 5 bases and J gave up 6 bases; unmatched junction bases: 9. Germline V lookup: CDR1 DFQATT, CDR2 SNEGSKA (reference sequence). The CDR3 nucleotides are TGCAGTGCTCCGACTAGCGACGAGTCCAATGAGCAGTTCTTC. Translating it yields CSAPTSDESNEQFF.